What follows is one T cell receptor beta chain and its context. This entry is derived from a study of blood T cell repertoires in COVID-19. In the study overall: Spain, Italy and the United States supplied samples that represented acute and convalescent COVID-19.

V dropped 5 bases and J dropped 0 bases, with 6 bases sitting between them. Germline V gene data show CDR1 as SGHNT and CDR2 as YYREEE (reference sequence). This CDR3 comprises 12 residues. Using immunoSEQ multiplex PCR, the repertoire was profiled, and TCRdb retains in-frame clones only, with some absent. This sample yields 95,000 to 100,000 clones, of which 60% to 85% are seen a single time; 18% belongs to the top ten. This TCR derives from a woman aged 80 or over with active or convalescent COVID-19. This chain uses TRBV5-4 with TRBJ2-7; D is undetermined. The specimen sequenced was peripheral blood. The CDR3 here is CASSSDSYEQYF. For the CDR3, the DNA is TGTGCCAGCAGTTCAGACTCCTACGAGCAGTACTTC. The whole variable domain, filled in from reference TRBV5-4 and TRBJ2-7, reads ETGVTQSPTHLIKTRGQQVTLRCSSQSGHNTVSWYQQALGQGPQFIFQYYREEENGRGNFPPRFSGLQFPNYSSELNVNALELDDSALYLCASSSDSYEQYFGPGTRLTVT.